This TCR beta chain was sequenced for a study of T cell repertoires in aging, cancer and after chemotherapy. Study details: Six age groups, ranging from 30 or younger to 70 or older, included the donors. The full dataset contained millions of TCR reads. Overall study findings and caveats: Rebound thymic output was suggested by rising median generation probability during chemotherapy in each cancer cohort. Untreated cancer patients had significantly lower blood TCR diversity than age-matched healthy donors.

A mixed TRB-A/B primer pool amplified rearranged TRB by multiplex touch-down PCR. TCRdb re-called the multiplex PCR reads with MiXCR, one entry per CDR3 protein. The table lists roughly 580 distinct CDR3 sequences, roughly a fifth of them singletons. The CDR3 loop spans 15 amino acids. Germline V gene sequence: CDR1 DFQATT, CDR2 SNEGSKA (reference sequence). Deletions cut 1 base from V and 7 bases from J, with 17 bases between. There are a few counts of this clonotype. What it binds is not known. The template was genomic DNA from peripheral blood, not RNA. What was sequenced was blood. The genes are TRBV20-1 and TRBJ2-1; a weak D match, TRBD2 (7 bases). This sequence was found in a human donor with a blood cancer. For the CDR3, the DNA is TGCAGTGCTAGAGTGTCTAGCGGAGGGGGGAATGAGCAGTTCTTC. Its protein is CSARVSSGGGNEQFF.